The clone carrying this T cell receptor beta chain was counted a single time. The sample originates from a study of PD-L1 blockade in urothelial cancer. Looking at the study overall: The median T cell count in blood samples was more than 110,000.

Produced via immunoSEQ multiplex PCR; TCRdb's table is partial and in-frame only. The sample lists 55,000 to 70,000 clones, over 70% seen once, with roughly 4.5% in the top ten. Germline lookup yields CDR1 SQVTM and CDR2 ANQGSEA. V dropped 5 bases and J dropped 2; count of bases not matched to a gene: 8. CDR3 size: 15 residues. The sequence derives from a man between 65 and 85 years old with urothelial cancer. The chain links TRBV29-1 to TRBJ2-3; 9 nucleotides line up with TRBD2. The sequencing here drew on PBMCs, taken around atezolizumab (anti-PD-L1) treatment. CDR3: CSVLLAGRNTDTQYF. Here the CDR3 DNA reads TGCAGCGTTCTTCTAGCGGGAAGGAACACAGATACGCAGTATTTT.